These 24 T cell receptor beta chains were all obtained from the same sample, sequenced in a study of cytomegalovirus exposure and HLA in healthy donors. The PCR was carried out with 60 Vbeta primers and 13 Jbeta primers. Data came from immunoSEQ multiplex PCR; TCRdb stores just in-frame clones and leaves some out. The sample has some 130,000 clones; roughly 80% are singletons. The sample consisted of PBMCs. These receptors were obtained from a man in his thirties or forties in good health and CMV-seronegative.

V usage is TRBV11-2 and J usage is TRBJ2-3; TRBD1 aligns across 7 bases. The CDR3 is 15 amino acids. Germline V gene sequence: CDR1 SGHAT, CDR2 FQNNGV. The ends lost 3 bases at V and 2 bases at J; junction bases unmatched: 5. CDR3 residues: CASSFRTGLTDTQYF. In nucleotides, the CDR3 is TGTGCCAGCAGCTTCCGGACAGGACTCACAGATACGCAGTATTTT.

The J gene is TRBJ1-3, the V gene TRBV5-1; 7 bases match TRBD1. CDR3 size: 16 residues. V trimming: 1 base; J trimming: 0 bases; junction bases outside the gene matches: 4. CDR1 and CDR2 from the germline V gene are SGHRS and YFSETQ. DNA of the CDR3: TGCGCCAGCAGCTTGAACAGGGGAAGCTCTGGAAACACCATATATTTT. Its translation: CASSLNRGSSGNTIYF.

This clone turned up a few times. The V gene is TRBV6-5, the J gene TRBJ2-2; D remains unclear. From germline, CDR1 is MNHEY and CDR2 SVGAGI. V was pared by 6 bases and J by 5 bases, with 10 bases between. The CDR3 extends over 13 amino acids. The CDR3 bases are TGTGCCAGCAGAATCAGACAAACCGGGGAGCTGTTTTTT. It codes for CASRIRQTGELFF.

This chain uses TRBV7-2 with TRBJ2-7; D call uncertain. The CDR3 extends over 15 amino acids. Trimming pared 2 bases from V and 3 bases from J, leaving 14 bases between. From germline, CDR1 is SGHTA and CDR2 FQGNSA. CDR3 residues: CASSLRRTSNYEQYF. The CDR3 coding sequence is TGTGCCAGCAGCTTACGCAGAACATCCAACTACGAGCAGTACTTC.

The chain links TRBV6-5 to TRBJ1-5, with 9 bases identical to TRBD1. In germline, CDR1 is MNHEY, CDR2 SVGAGI. Unmatched junction bases numbered 6, after V lost 8 bases and J lost 4 bases. The CDR3 runs to 14 residues. In DNA, the CDR3 is TGTGCCAGCTCCCGGGACAGGGATAATCAGCCCCAGCATTTT. It translates to CASSRDRDNQPQHF.

This clone has a handful of counts. The chain links TRBV5-4 to TRBJ2-1; no definite D call. The CDR3 length is 17 residues. Germline V lookup: CDR1 SGHNT, CDR2 YYREEE (reference sequence). The germline V and J ends were trimmed by 4 bases and 2 bases, with 19 bases remaining between them. The CDR3 loop reads CASSLMIVAATYNEQFF. DNA for the CDR3: TGTGCCAGCAGCCTGATGATTGTAGCAGCAACCTACAATGAGCAGTTCTTC.

The CDR3 nucleotides read TGTGCCAGCAGAGGAGGGGTGGGTCAGCCCCAGCATTTT. It yields the protein CASRGGVGQPQHF. V and J are TRBV2 and TRBJ1-5; a possible D gene is TRBD1 (5 bases). The V end lost 6 bases, the J end lost 6 bases, and 12 bases lay between the germline ends. CDR3 length equals 13 residues. CDR1 is SNHLY, CDR2 FYNNEI, per germline.

The count of this clone is one. The rearrangement links TRBV6-5 to TRBJ2-4, with 8 nucleotides matching TRBD1. V trimming: 6 bases; J trimming: 6 bases; junction bases outside the gene matches: 7. This CDR3 has 14 residues. Per the germline V gene, CDR1 is MNHEY and CDR2 is SVGAGI. The CDR3 nucleotides are TGTGCCAGCAGGGCAGGGGGCGAGGGAAACATTCAGTACTTC. It specifies CASRAGGEGNIQYF.

This clone was detected only a few times. The chain couples TRBV6-5 to TRBJ2-1; 10 bases agree with TRBD2. CDR1 is MNHEY, CDR2 SVGAGI, per germline. The trim removed 5 bases at V and 5 bases at J, leaving 3 bases unmatched. CDR3 length: 14 amino acids. CDR3 nucleotides: TGTGCCAGCAGTATACTAGCGGGAAACAATGAGCAGTTCTTC. Translated: CASSILAGNNEQFF.

The chain carries TRBV13 and TRBJ2-5, with 9 nucleotides matching TRBD1. The end of the DNA fits TRBJ2-7 better, so the J call may be wrong. The CDR3 totals 15 residues. Germline-derived CDR1 and CDR2 are PRHDT and FYEKMQ (reference sequence). The CDR3 loop reads CASSLQTGGPYEQYF. CDR3 sequence (DNA): TGTGCCAGCAGCTTACAGACAGGGGGTCCCTACGAGCAGTACTTC.

The rearrangement joins TRBV29-1 to TRBJ2-3; a possible D gene is TRBD1 (6 bases). Per germline, CDR1 SQVTM and CDR2 ANQGSEA. The ends were cut back, 7 bases at V and 0 bases at J, with 17 bases in the middle. The CDR3 covers 15 residues. CDR3 residues: CSAINPGHSTDTQYF. DNA for the CDR3: TGCAGCGCAATCAACCCGGGACATAGCACAGATACGCAGTATTTT.

This clone occurred once. The chain has TRBV28 and TRBJ2-7; 7 nucleotides match TRBD1. The germline gives CDR1 MDHEN, CDR2 SYDVKM. There are 12 residues in the CDR3. The V segment lost 6 bases and the J segment 5 bases; nucleotides outside the gene matches: 4. Here the CDR3 reads CASRQGLHEQYF. In nucleotides, the CDR3 is TGTGCCAGCAGACAGGGGCTCCACGAGCAGTACTTC.

This chain uses TRBV19 with TRBJ1-1; TRBD1 is a possible D gene (6 bases). The CDR3 consists of 12 residues. The V end was cut by 7 bases, the J end by 5 bases, with 11 bases between. The germline CDR1 and CDR2 sequences are LNHDA and SQIVND (reference sequence). CDR3 region: CASNQGLTEAFF. The CDR3 DNA is TGTGCCAGTAATCAGGGGCTAACTGAAGCTTTCTTT.

V gene TRBV15 combines with J gene TRBJ1-1; possibly TRBD1 for D (5 bases). This CDR3 region has 15 residues. CDR1 and CDR2 (germline): LNHNV, YYDKDF (reference sequence). Trimming left V 4 bases short and J 4 bases short, with 16 bases between. The CDR3 sequence is CATSKILGAGTEAFF. In DNA, the CDR3 is TGTGCCACCAGCAAGATTCTAGGGGCCGGCACTGAAGCTTTCTTT. The full variable domain, completed using reference TRBV15 and TRBJ1-1, is DAMVIQNPRYQVTQFGKPVTLSCSQTLNHNVMYWYQQKSSQAPKLLFHYYDKDFNNEADTPDNFQSRRPNTSFCFLDIRSPGLGDTAMYLCATSKILGAGTEAFFGQGTRLTVV.

V is TRBV5-1 and J is TRBJ1-2, with 7 positions matching TRBD1. V lost 4 bases to trimming and J lost 8 bases; unmatched junction nucleotides: 17. The CDR3 runs to 16 residues. Germline CDR1 reads SGHRS; CDR2 reads YFSETQ. The CDR3 DNA follows: TGCGCCAGCAGCCTGGATGGACAGGTAACCTTCGGGGGCTACACCTTC. It translates to CASSLDGQVTFGGYTF.

The rearrangement links TRBV5-1 to TRBJ2-2; a possible D gene is TRBD2 (6 bases). The V gene lost 4 bases and the J gene lost 7 bases, with 17 bases spanning the gap. The CDR3 contains 15 residues. The germline gives CDR1 SGHRS, CDR2 YFSETQ. The CDR3 reads CASSPMGGDIGELFF. In nucleotides, the CDR3 is TGCGCCAGCAGCCCCATGGGAGGAGACATCGGGGAGCTGTTTTTT.

The chain is built from TRBV21-1 and TRBJ1-5; the table's D call, TRBD1, was not checked against the DNA. TRBV21-1 is a pseudogene segment. This CDR3 region has 15 residues. In DNA, the CDR3 is TGTGCCAGCAGCCCTAGTACAGGGAACAATCAGCCCCAGCATTTT. Translating it yields CASSPSTGNNQPQHF.

The chain joins TRBV6-5 to TRBJ1-3, with a weak D call TRBD1 (6 bases). Germline CDR1 and CDR2: MNHEY and SVGAGI. V was pared by 7 bases and J by 2 bases, with 12 bases between. The CDR3 loop spans 14 amino acids. CDR3 sequence (DNA): TGTGCCAGCACCAGAGGGACACCTGGAAACACCATATATTTT. It encodes CASTRGTPGNTIYF.

The chain has TRBV19 and TRBJ1-5; the D gene is possibly TRBD1 (6 bases). Germline lookup yields CDR1 LNHDA and CDR2 SQIVND (reference sequence). The V gene lost 8 bases and the J gene lost 9 bases, with 11 bases spanning the gap. The length of the CDR3 is 11 residues. Written as DNA, the CDR3 is TGTGCCAGTGGGGGCCTTTGGCCCCAGCATTTT. It specifies CASGGLWPQHF.

In its sample, this clone was seen once. This rearrangement joins TRBV10-3 to TRBJ2-7; D not resolved. The germline V gene encodes CDR1 ENHRY and CDR2 SYGVKD. V lost 1 base and J lost 3, with 10 bases in between. The CDR3 totals 14 residues. CDR3 sequence reads: CAISEYERLYEQYF. CDR3 nucleotide sequence: TGTGCCATCAGTGAGTACGAGCGTCTCTACGAGCAGTACTTC.

J is TRBJ1-1 and V is TRBV10-3, with TRBD1 matching 9 bases. V was clipped by 0 bases and J by 3 bases; unmatched bases: 11. CDR1 is ENHRY, CDR2 SYGVKD, per germline. The length of the CDR3 is 18 residues. The CDR3: CAISESGARDRVDTEAFF. In DNA, the CDR3 is TGTGCCATCAGTGAGTCTGGGGCGAGGGACAGGGTGGACACTGAAGCTTTCTTT.

The chain joins TRBV5-6 to TRBJ1-3; 8 nucleotides agree with TRBD1. The CDR3 is 15 amino acids. Germline lookup yields CDR1 SGHDT and CDR2 YYEEEE. V dropped 3 bases and J dropped 3; count of bases not matched to a gene: 5. The CDR3 DNA reads as TGTGCCAGCAGCTACGGACAGGGATTTGGAAACACCATATATTTT. Encoded protein: CASSYGQGFGNTIYF.

The chain combines TRBV30 with TRBJ1-1, with TRBD1 matching 7 bases. CDR1 and CDR2 from the germline V gene are GTSNPN and SVGIG (reference sequence). V trimming: 5 bases; J trimming: 1 base; junction bases outside the gene matches: 10. The CDR3 is 15 amino acids. CDR3 nucleotide sequence: TGTGCCTGGGCCGCCTTAGGGACAGAGAACACTGAAGCTTTCTTT. It codes for CAWAALGTENTEAFF.

The chain links TRBV27 to TRBJ1-1; unclear D gene. This CDR3 region has 13 residues. Trimming left V 7 bases short and J 1 base short, with 10 bases between. Germline V gives CDR1 MNHEY, CDR2 SMNVEV (reference sequence). The CDR3 sequence: CASNNRENTEAFF. The CDR3 DNA reads TGTGCCAGCAACAACCGGGAGAACACTGAAGCTTTCTTT.